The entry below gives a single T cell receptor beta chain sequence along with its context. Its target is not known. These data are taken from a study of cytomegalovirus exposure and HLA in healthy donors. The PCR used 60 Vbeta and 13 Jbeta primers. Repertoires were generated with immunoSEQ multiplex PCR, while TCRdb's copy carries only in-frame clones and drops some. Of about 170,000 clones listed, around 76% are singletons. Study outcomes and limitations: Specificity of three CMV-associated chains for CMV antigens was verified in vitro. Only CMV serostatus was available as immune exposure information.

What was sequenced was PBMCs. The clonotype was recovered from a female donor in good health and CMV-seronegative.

In DNA form, the CDR3 reads TGCGCCAGCAGCTTGGGACAGGGCTCCTACGAGCAGTACTTC. This sequence encodes CASSLGQGSYEQYF. The chain has TRBV5-1 and TRBJ2-7, with 7 bases aligning to TRBD1. Per germline, CDR1 SGHRS and CDR2 YFSETQ. This CDR3 has 14 amino acids. Trimming at V came to 0 bases and at J to 0 bases, leaving 0 bases not matched to a gene.